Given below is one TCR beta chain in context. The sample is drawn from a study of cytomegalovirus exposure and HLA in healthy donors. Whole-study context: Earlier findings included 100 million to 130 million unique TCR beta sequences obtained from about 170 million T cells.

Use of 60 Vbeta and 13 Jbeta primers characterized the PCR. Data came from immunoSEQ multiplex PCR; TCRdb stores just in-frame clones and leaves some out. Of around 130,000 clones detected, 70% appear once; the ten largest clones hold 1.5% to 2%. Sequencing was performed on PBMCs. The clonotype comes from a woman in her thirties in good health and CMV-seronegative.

The CDR3 nucleotides are TGTGCCAGCAGCAAAGTCTGGCCAGGGGGCGAGACGGGAGGACCCCACGAGCAGTACTTC. This translates into CASSKVWPGGETGGPHEQYF. The rearrangement joins TRBV21-1 to TRBJ2-7; TRBD1 reflects the table's D call only, with no check against the DNA. TRBV21-1 is a listed pseudogene. The CDR3 sequence is 20 residues long.